This T cell receptor (beta chain) was documented in a study of blood T cell repertoires in COVID-19 (dated by TCRdb to the early 2020s). General notes on the study: Collaborator samples came from the United States, Italy and Spain and covered acute and convalescent phases of COVID-19. The material from the prospective study consisted of cDNA or gDNA derived from T cells, B-cell-depleted T cells, or PBMCs. Subjects who had been exposed to COVID-19, were actively infected with it, or had recovered from it provided the deeply sampled blood TCRbeta repertoires that made up the dataset. A freely available public database, intended as a resource for researchers studying the immune response to SARS-CoV-2, is where the repertoires were released. Samples came from the ongoing ImmuneRACE study (first 160 participants) plus 1,254 subjects from 6 global collaborators. The sample metadata nearly always contained a de-identified subject ID, COVID-19 status, age in years and sex. HLA class I and class II types, where available, came from metadata supplied by the sample provider rather than from assay-based typing. Overall results and qualifications from the work: The quantity of clinical and demographic metadata differed by source and by participant and was supplied without curation.

The germline V gene encodes CDR1 MGHRA and CDR2 YSYEKL. V is pared back by 1 base and J by 0 bases, with 6 bases lying between the germline termini. The CDR3 has 15 amino acids, counting the end cysteine and phenylalanine. The kept DNA is CDR3 alone, 45 bases in frame from the first base. Collaborating institutions collected whole blood in K2EDTA tubes following their own protocols. For TCRbeta analysis, collaborators shipped samples in one of three forms: frozen whole blood, isolated PBMCs, or DNA extracted from either of those sample types. Details on this clone: What antigen it recognizes has not been identified. The sample holds no much larger clone one base away, and base qualities are not on file.

TCRbeta CDR3 regions were amplified from genomic DNA by means of the immunoSEQ Assay, a bias-controlled multiplex PCR. The authors' pipeline ran thus. The number of nucleated cells in each sample was estimated from the amplification of reference gene primers within the assay. To quantify the absolute abundance of each unique TCRbeta CDR3 rearrangement, sequence reads were collapsed and filtered. For each sample, productive Simpson clonality was calculated by taking the square root of Simpson's diversity index across productive rearrangements. TCRdb provides this immuneACCESS table in a form limited to in-frame rearrangements. Some clones are lacking; in checked studies, under half of them reflect an unresolved V gene, and why the rest are absent is not known. The V and J calls and clone size are taken from that table; D and trimming were inferred from the DNA. This sample gives tens of thousands of clones in total; roughly 70% of them show up just once. The ten most abundant clones make up around 10% of the sample.

The sequence came from a woman aged 70 to 79 with acute or convalescent COVID-19. The V and J genes are TRBV4-1 and TRBJ1-4, with the D segment identity uncertain. What was sequenced was peripheral blood. The CDR3 here reads CASSQGLTTNEKLFF. The DNA sequence follows: TGCGCCAGCAGCCAAGGACTTACAACTAATGAAAAACTGTTTTTT.